This T cell receptor beta chain comes out of a study of blood T cell repertoires in COVID-19. TCRdb's table, derived via immunoSEQ multiplex PCR, lists solely in-frame clones and lacks some. This sample has about 280,000 clones, with approximately 86% found just once. J was trimmed by 7 bases and V by 0 bases; bases with no gene match: 5. The CDR3 spans 13 residues. CDR1 is GTSNPN and CDR2 is SVGIG in the germline V gene (reference sequence). The J gene is TRBJ1-2, the V gene TRBV30; TRBD1 aligns across 7 bases. The specimen sequenced was peripheral blood. This clonotype was obtained from a woman between 65 and 79 years old with COVID-19, enrolled during active disease. In nucleotides, the CDR3 is TGTGCCTGGAGTGTAGATAGGGGGCTTGGCTACACCTTC. Its protein is CAWSVDRGLGYTF. Complete variable domain (other parts from reference TRBV30 and TRBJ1-2): SQTIHQWPATLVQPVGSPLSLECTVEGTSNPNLYWYRQAAGRGLQLLFYSVGIGQISSEVPQNLSASRPQDRQFILSSKKLLLSDSGFYLCAWSVDRGLGYTFGSGTRLTVV.